These 23 T cell receptor beta chains originate from one sample sequenced in a study of cytomegalovirus exposure and HLA in healthy donors. The PCR contained 60 Vbeta and 13 Jbeta primers. Clones were read by immunoSEQ multiplex PCR, and TCRdb kept only the in-frame ones, dropping some. The table includes some 130,000 clones, nearly 65% detected once. Sequenced: PBMCs. The receptors derive from a man aged 35 to 55 in good health and CMV-seropositive.

This clone was counted a single time. The chain joins TRBV19 to TRBJ2-1, with D perhaps TRBD2 (5 bases). V gave up 3 bases and J gave up 3 bases, with 15 bases separating them. Per germline, CDR1 LNHDA and CDR2 SQIVND (reference sequence). This CDR3 is 16 amino acids long. DNA of the CDR3: TGTGCCAGTAGTATGGGTGGCGGGCCGTACTACAATGAGCAGTTCTTC. Residues: CASSMGGGPYYNEQFF.

This rearrangement joins TRBV6-5 to TRBJ2-1; TRBD1 aligns across 9 bases. The V gene's germline CDR1 is MNHEY and CDR2 SVGAGI. The J segment lost 4 bases and the V segment lost 2 bases, leaving 3 bases of the junction unmatched. This CDR3 spans 15 amino acids. The CDR3 loop is CASSYVGQGYNEQFF. Here the CDR3 DNA reads TGTGCCAGCAGTTACGTTGGACAGGGGTACAATGAGCAGTTCTTC.

The V call is TRBV7-8, the J call TRBJ1-1; tentative D call: TRBD1 (6 bases). Between the trimmed V and J ends, which lost 2 bases and 0 bases, there was a span of 13 bases. Germline V CDR1 and CDR2: SGHVS, FQNEAQ. The CDR3 is made up of 16 amino acids. CDR3 protein: CASSLYRASLNTEAFF. The CDR3 coding sequence is TGTGCCAGCAGCTTATACAGGGCAAGTTTGAACACTGAAGCTTTCTTT.

The gene calls are TRBV9 and TRBJ2-4, with D maybe TRBD1 (5 bases). The germline V and J ends were trimmed by 4 bases and 0 bases, with 11 bases remaining between them. The germline V gene encodes CDR1 SGDLS and CDR2 YYNGEE. The CDR3 runs to 15 residues. This CDR3 reads CASSSTQGAKNIQYF. CDR3 in DNA: TGTGCCAGCAGCTCTACGCAGGGAGCCAAAAACATTCAGTACTTC.

This clone was counted only a few times. The V gene is TRBV5-1, the J gene TRBJ2-1; 7 nucleotides align to TRBD2. V lost 6 bases and J lost 4; bases outside the gene matches: 10. CDR1 and CDR2 (germline): SGHRS, YFSETQ. This CDR3 has 15 residues. CDR3 DNA: TGCGCCAGCACCTACCCGGGGGGACGATACAATGAGCAGTTCTTC. Translating it yields CASTYPGGRYNEQFF.

The J gene is TRBJ1-6, the V gene TRBV7-8; 10 bases are a match to TRBD1. The germline gives CDR1 SGHVS, CDR2 FQNEAQ. The CDR3 runs 19 residues. Trimming removed 1 base from V and 4 bases from J; junction bases left unmatched: 10. The CDR3 reads CASSLVWVGTGEYNSPLHF. The CDR3 bases are TGTGCCAGCAGCTTAGTTTGGGTCGGGACAGGGGAATATAATTCACCCCTCCACTTT. The whole variable domain, filled in from reference TRBV7-8 and TRBJ1-6, reads GAGVSQSPRYKVAKRGQDVALRCDPISGHVSLFWYQQALGQGPEFLTYFQNEAQLDKSGLPSDRFFAERPEGSVSTLKIQRTQQEDSAVYLCASSLVWVGTGEYNSPLHFGNGTRLTVT.

This clone was detected a few times. The genes are TRBV9 and TRBJ1-1, with D possibly TRBD1 on 5 matching bases. The CDR3 extends over 15 amino acids. Germline lookup yields CDR1 SGDLS and CDR2 YYNGEE. Trimming removed 0 bases at V and 7 bases at J, with 16 bases between. Here the CDR3 DNA reads TGTGCCAGCAGCGTAGTTTCCAGGGCGAAAGTTGAAGCTTTCTTT. This sequence encodes CASSVVSRAKVEAFF.

The chain recombines TRBV7-9 with TRBJ2-2; possibly TRBD1 for D (6 bases). CDR1 and CDR2 (germline): SEHNR, FQNEAQ (reference sequence). V shed 5 bases and J shed 2 bases, with 9 bases lying between them. The CDR3 is 14 amino acids. Here the CDR3 reads CASSSRGNTGELFF. The CDR3, as DNA: TGTGCCAGCAGCAGCAGGGGTAACACCGGGGAGCTGTTTTTT.

This clone is a singleton in its sample. V is TRBV18 and J is TRBJ1-4; D gene uncertain. The CDR3 contains 14 residues. Germline V lookup: CDR1 KGHSH, CDR2 LQKENI. V was clipped by 2 bases and J by 8 bases, with 12 bases between them. CDR3 protein: CASSPNRDEEKLFF. The CDR3 nucleotides read TGTGCCAGCTCACCAAACCGGGATGAGGAAAAACTGTTTTTT.

This rearrangement joins TRBV7-9 to TRBJ1-4, with D unclear. CDR1 is SEHNR and CDR2 is FQNEAQ in the germline V gene (reference sequence). The length of the CDR3 is 15 residues. Trimming shortened V by 0 bases and J by 8 bases, and 13 bases separated the two germline ends. CDR3 loop: CASSLALGLGEKLFF. In DNA form, the CDR3 reads TGTGCCAGCAGCTTAGCCCTTGGCCTAGGCGAAAAACTGTTTTTT.

This clone turned up a few times. The chain uses TRBV2 and TRBJ1-2, with a weak D call TRBD1 (6 bases). The V gene's germline CDR1 is SNHLY and CDR2 FYNNEI. Trimming pared 6 bases from V and 7 bases from J, leaving 12 bases between. The CDR3 has 12 residues. The chain's CDR3 is CASRDQGCGYTF. CDR3 DNA: TGTGCCAGCAGAGATCAGGGGTGTGGCTACACCTTC.

This clone has just a few counts. J is TRBJ1-3 and V is TRBV5-6; D remains ambiguous. V lost 2 bases to trimming and J lost 5 bases, with 5 bases between them. CDR1 is SGHDT, CDR2 YYEEEE, per germline. This CDR3 region has 12 residues. The CDR3 here is CASSLYRNTIYF. CDR3 in DNA: TGTGCCAGCAGCTTATATAGAAACACCATATATTTT.

V is TRBV6-5 and J is TRBJ2-3; no firm D call. Looked up from germline, CDR1 is MNHEY and CDR2 is SVGAGI. The V gene lost 1 base and the J gene lost 0 bases, with 11 bases spanning the gap. There are 16 residues in the CDR3. The CDR3 DNA follows: TGTGCCAGCAGTTACTGGGCAGGCCGTAGCACAGATACGCAGTATTTT. Protein product: CASSYWAGRSTDTQYF.

The chain combines TRBV19 with TRBJ1-1, with D possibly TRBD1 on 6 matching bases. CDR3 length: 15 amino acids. V shed 3 bases and J shed 1 base, with 12 bases lying between them. The germline V gene has CDR1 LNHDA and CDR2 SQIVND (reference sequence). The CDR3 coding sequence is TGTGCCAGTAGTATCCGATGGACAGCGAACACTGAAGCTTTCTTT. Translating it yields CASSIRWTANTEAFF. Full variable domain (missing parts from reference TRBV19 and TRBJ1-1): DGGITQSPKYLFRKEGQNVTLSCEQNLNHDAMYWYRQDPGQGLRLIYYSQIVNDFQKGDIAEGYSVSREKKESFPLTVTSAQKNPTAFYLCASSIRWTANTEAFFGQGTRLTVV.

The CDR3 DNA follows: TGTGCCAGCAGCTTAAGAACTAGCGGGGCCTACGAGCAGTACTTC. Its protein is CASSLRTSGAYEQYF. The chain joins TRBV7-6 to TRBJ2-7; 10 nucleotides line up with TRBD2. The CDR3 contains 15 residues. The V segment lost 2 bases and the J segment 2 bases; nucleotides outside the gene matches: 3. Germline V gene sequence: CDR1 SGHVS, CDR2 FNYEAQ.

This clone was observed a few times. The chain carries TRBV5-1 and TRBJ1-4; 8 bases line up with TRBD1. CDR3 length: 15 residues. Losses at the gene ends were 4 bases for V and 4 bases for J; bases not matched to a gene: 6. The germline V gene has CDR1 SGHRS and CDR2 YFSETQ. This CDR3 is CASSKTGAVNEKLFF. The CDR3 DNA reads as TGCGCCAGCAGCAAGACAGGGGCGGTTAATGAAAAACTGTTTTTT. The whole variable domain, filled in from reference TRBV5-1 and TRBJ1-4, reads KAGVTQTPRYLIKTRGQQVTLSCSPISGHRSVSWYQQTPGQGLQFLFEYFSETQRNKGNFPGRFSGRQFSNSRSEMNVSTLELGDSALYLCASSKTGAVNEKLFFGSGTQLSVL.

J is TRBJ1-2 and V is TRBV2; 11 nucleotides line up with TRBD1. Germline V gene data show CDR1 as SNHLY and CDR2 as FYNNEI. The J segment lost 5 bases and the V segment lost 5 bases, leaving 10 bases of the junction unmatched. The CDR3 sequence is 16 residues long. CDR3 DNA: TGTGCCAGCAGTCGACAAACCGGGGACAGGGGGTATGGCTACACCTTC. Its protein is CASSRQTGDRGYGYTF. The full variable domain, with the rest looked up from reference TRBV2 and TRBJ1-2, is EPEVTQTPSHQVTQMGQEVILRCVPISNHLYFYWYRQILGQKVEFLVSFYNNEISEKSEIFDDQFSVERPDGSNFTLKIRSTKLEDSAMYFCASSRQTGDRGYGYTFGSGTRLTVV.

The chain has TRBV7-9 and TRBJ2-2; no reliable D call. V was shortened by 3 bases and J by 0 bases, with 8 bases between the two germline ends. The CDR3 extends over 15 amino acids. Germline V gene data show CDR1 as SEHNR and CDR2 as FQNEAQ (reference sequence). CDR3 DNA sequence: TGTGCCAGCAGCTTTTTCGCAGCGAACACCGGGGAGCTGTTTTTT. Its protein is CASSFFAANTGELFF. The variable domain in full, completed from reference TRBV7-9 and TRBJ2-2, reads DTGVSQNPRHKITKRGQNVTFRCDPISEHNRLYWYRQTLGQGPEFLTYFQNEAQLEKSRLLSDRFSAERPKGSFSTLEIQRTEQGDSAMYLCASSFFAANTGELFFGEGSRLTVL.

The chain combines TRBV7-6 with TRBJ2-5, with D hard to call. The CDR3 runs 13 residues. The V gene lost 2 bases and the J gene lost 1 base, with 5 bases spanning the gap. The germline CDR1 and CDR2 sequences are SGHVS and FNYEAQ. CDR3 coding DNA: TGTGCCAGCAGCTTATCAGGCCAAGAGACCCAGTACTTC. Protein sequence: CASSLSGQETQYF.

The V gene is TRBV7-9, the J gene TRBJ2-5; 10 nucleotides align to TRBD1. V shed 2 bases and J 4 bases; nucleotides not matched to a gene: 10. Germline V gene sequence: CDR1 SEHNR, CDR2 FQNEAQ (reference sequence). CDR3 size: 17 residues. CDR3 bases: TGTGCCAGCAGCTTAATTCTCGGGACAGGGGTGGGAGAGACCCAGTACTTC. Translation gives CASSLILGTGVGETQYF. Filled out from reference TRBV7-9 and TRBJ2-5, the complete variable domain reads DTGVSQNPRHKITKRGQNVTFRCDPISEHNRLYWYRQTLGQGPEFLTYFQNEAQLEKSRLLSDRFSAERPKGSFSTLEIQRTEQGDSAMYLCASSLILGTGVGETQYFGPGTRLLVL.

This clone showed up just a few times. The J gene is TRBJ1-1, the V gene TRBV6-5; maybe TRBD1 (5 bases). Deletions cut 0 bases from V and 5 bases from J, with 7 bases between. Germline CDR1 is MNHEY and CDR2 is SVGAGI. The CDR3 consists of 13 residues. The CDR3 coding sequence is TGTGCCAGCAGTTACTCGGACACAACTGAAGCTTTCTTT. Protein sequence: CASSYSDTTEAFF.

The chain recombines TRBV5-3 with TRBJ2-2; 8 nucleotides match TRBD1. TRBV5-3 is filed as an ORF, its function uncertain. This CDR3 spans 16 amino acids. V trimming: 4 bases; J trimming: 3 bases; junction bases outside the gene matches: 8. DNA of the CDR3: TGTGCCAGAAGCCTGGGGGACAGGAGATACACCGGGGAGCTGTTTTTT. This sequence encodes CARSLGDRRYTGELFF.

This clone was observed a few times. The chain is built from TRBV10-3 and TRBJ1-1; the D is unclear. CDR1 and CDR2 from the germline V gene are ENHRY and SYGVKD. Trimming left V 9 bases short and J 3 bases short, with 20 bases between. CDR3 length equals 15 residues. In DNA, the CDR3 is TGTGCCATGAAGCCTTCTGAGATAGCGGACACTGAAGCTTTCTTT. Amino acids: CAMKPSEIADTEAFF.